Sequencing of this T cell receptor (beta chain) was carried out in a study of CD8+ T cells in alopecia areata. At the level of the study: Treatment comprised oral tofacitinib, 5 to 10 mg twice daily, in treated patients. Regarding the study as a whole: During tofacitinib treatment, many expanded lesional clones remained in scalp and blood.

With respect to this clone: Its antigen remains unknown.

Treatment of the sample: oral pan-JAK inhibitor, 5-10 mg twice daily. Extracted RNA was reverse transcribed, and the resulting cDNA served as sequencing template. Measured with immunoSEQ multiplex PCR; TCRdb has only the in-frame clones, and not every one. This table holds more than 90,000 clones, 50% to 75% found once. The sample in question was CD8+ T cells sorted from blood, obtained at week 4, from a patient treated with tofacitinib. This sequence originates from a human donor with alopecia areata.

The DNA of the CDR3 is TGTGCCGGCATCTCAGGGTCTGGGGCCAACGTCCTGACTTTC. Protein: CAGISGSGANVLTF. This chain joins TRBV30 and TRBJ2-6; D is perhaps TRBD1 (5 bases). V lost 8 bases and J lost 1, with 12 bases in between. Germline CDR1 is GTSNPN and CDR2 is SVGIG (reference sequence). The CDR3 loop spans 14 amino acids.